Many counts were recorded for the clone carrying this TCR beta chain. Antigen specificity is unknown. Regions amplified from RNA transcripts were the TCR beta CDR3 regions. A first-round RT-PCR of the TCR CDR3 used the HTBI primer set. One entry per CDR3 protein results from TCRdb running MiXCR on the multiplex PCR reads. Altogether fewer than 750,000 distinct CDR3 sequences are present, about 15% being singletons, with the ten largest covering approximately 4.2%. A Clinical Activity Score of at least 3, a NOSPECS grade of at least 4 and a duration under 3 months were recorded in the ophthalmopathy patients. For the diagnoses, clinical symptoms, serum thyroxine and TRAb, thyroid ultrasound and orbital computed tomography were used. The sample originates from a study of T cells in Graves' hyperthyroidism and ophthalmopathy. At the level of the study: Peripheral blood was taken when the disease was first diagnosed, before any treatment began. Findings and caveats of the study: In the analysis, a 13 V-J model separated ophthalmopathy from stable hyperthyroidism.

Trimming stripped 4 bases from V and 6 bases from J, with 9 bases between. The CDR3 spans 12 residues. Germline loops: CDR1 MNHEY, CDR2 SMNVEV (reference sequence). V and J are TRBV27 and TRBJ1-2; possibly TRBD1 for D (5 bases). The clonotype was recovered from a middle-aged woman with Graves' ophthalmopathy. The sequencing input was blood. This CDR3 is CASSSGTNGYTF. In DNA form, the CDR3 reads TGTGCCAGCAGTTCCGGGACGAATGGCTACACCTTC.